The sequence of this TCR beta chain was determined in a study of T cells in narcolepsy. At the level of the study: Patients with NT1 or NT2 and healthy control donors were enrolled.

Germline CDR1 reads SNHLY; CDR2 reads FYNNEI. The CDR3 covers 12 residues. The V end was cut by 8 bases, the J end by 2 bases, with 8 bases between. Method: immunoSEQ multiplex PCR; TCRdb's copy keeps in-frame clones and lacks some. Of 15,000 to 17,000 clones listed, 65% to 90% are singletons. This chain uses TRBV2 with TRBJ2-3; D uncertain. Input material: memory (CD45RA-) CD4+ T cells from blood. This clonotype originated in a human donor in good health. CDR3 bases: TGTGCCAGCCAACTCGACACAGATACGCAGTATTTT. Translating gives CASQLDTDTQYF.